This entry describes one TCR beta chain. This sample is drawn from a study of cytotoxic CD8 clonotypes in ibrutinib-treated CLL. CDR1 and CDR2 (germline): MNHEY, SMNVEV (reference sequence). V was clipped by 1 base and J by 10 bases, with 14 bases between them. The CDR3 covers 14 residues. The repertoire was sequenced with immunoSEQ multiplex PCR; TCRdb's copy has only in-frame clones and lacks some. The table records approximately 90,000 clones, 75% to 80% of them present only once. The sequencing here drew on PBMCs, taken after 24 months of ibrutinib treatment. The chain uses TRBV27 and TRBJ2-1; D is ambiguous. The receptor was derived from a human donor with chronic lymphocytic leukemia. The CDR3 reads CASSLFSPYMEQFF. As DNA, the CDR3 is TGTGCCAGCAGTTTATTCTCCCCTTACATGGAGCAGTTCTTC.